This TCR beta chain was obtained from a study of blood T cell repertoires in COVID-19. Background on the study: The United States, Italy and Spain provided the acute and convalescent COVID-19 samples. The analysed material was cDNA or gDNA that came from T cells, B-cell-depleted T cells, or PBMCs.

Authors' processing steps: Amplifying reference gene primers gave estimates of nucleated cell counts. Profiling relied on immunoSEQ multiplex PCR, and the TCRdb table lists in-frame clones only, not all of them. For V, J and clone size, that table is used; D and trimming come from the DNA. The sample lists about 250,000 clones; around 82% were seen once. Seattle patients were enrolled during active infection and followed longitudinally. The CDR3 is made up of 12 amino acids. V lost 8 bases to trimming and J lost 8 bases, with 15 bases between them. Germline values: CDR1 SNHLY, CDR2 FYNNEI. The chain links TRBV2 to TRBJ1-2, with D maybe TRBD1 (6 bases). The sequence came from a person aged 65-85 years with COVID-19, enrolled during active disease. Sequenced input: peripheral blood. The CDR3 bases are TGTGCCAGCGGACAGAACAACGGGGGCTACACCTTC. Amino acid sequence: CASGQNNGGYTF.